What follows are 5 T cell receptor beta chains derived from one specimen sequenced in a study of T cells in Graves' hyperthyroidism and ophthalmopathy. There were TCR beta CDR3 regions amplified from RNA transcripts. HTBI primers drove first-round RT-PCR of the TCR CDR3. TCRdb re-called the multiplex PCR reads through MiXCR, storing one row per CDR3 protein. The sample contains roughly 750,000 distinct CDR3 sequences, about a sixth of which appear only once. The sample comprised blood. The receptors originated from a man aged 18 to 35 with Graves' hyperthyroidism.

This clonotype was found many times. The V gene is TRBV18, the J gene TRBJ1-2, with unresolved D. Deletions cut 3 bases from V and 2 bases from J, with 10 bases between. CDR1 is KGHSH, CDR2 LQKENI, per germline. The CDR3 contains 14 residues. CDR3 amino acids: CASSPGRANYGYTF. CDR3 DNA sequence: TGTGCCAGCTCACCGGGAAGGGCAAACTATGGCTACACCTTC.

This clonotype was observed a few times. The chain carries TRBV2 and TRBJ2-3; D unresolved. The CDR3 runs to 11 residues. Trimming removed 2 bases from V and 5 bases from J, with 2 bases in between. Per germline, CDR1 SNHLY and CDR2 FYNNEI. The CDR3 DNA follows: TGTGCCAGCAGTGAAATAGATACGCAGTATTTT. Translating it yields CASSEIDTQYF.

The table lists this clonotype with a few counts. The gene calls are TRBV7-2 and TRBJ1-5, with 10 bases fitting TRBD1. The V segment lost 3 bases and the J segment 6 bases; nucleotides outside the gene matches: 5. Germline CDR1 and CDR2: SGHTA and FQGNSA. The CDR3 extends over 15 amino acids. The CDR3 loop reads CASSFRQGAGQPQHF. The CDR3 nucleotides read TGTGCCAGCAGCTTCCGACAGGGGGCGGGTCAGCCCCAGCATTTT.

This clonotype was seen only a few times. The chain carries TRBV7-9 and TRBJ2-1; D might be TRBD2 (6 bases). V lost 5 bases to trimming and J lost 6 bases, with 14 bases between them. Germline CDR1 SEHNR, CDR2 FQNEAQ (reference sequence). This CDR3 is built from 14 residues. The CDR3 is CASSSPAGRNEQFF. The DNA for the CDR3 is TGTGCCAGCAGCAGCCCTGCGGGACGCAATGAGCAGTTCTTC.

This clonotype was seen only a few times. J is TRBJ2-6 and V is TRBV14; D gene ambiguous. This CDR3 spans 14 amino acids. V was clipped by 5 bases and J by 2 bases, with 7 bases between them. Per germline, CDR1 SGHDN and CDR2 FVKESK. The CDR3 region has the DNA TGTGCCAGCAGCTCCTCCGCTGGGGCCAACGTCCTGACTTTC. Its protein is CASSSSAGANVLTF.